This TCR beta chain comes out of a study of cytomegalovirus exposure and HLA in healthy donors. The overall study: There were 100 million to 130 million unique TCR beta sequences, drawn from about 179 million T cells, in an earlier analysis.

PCR used 60 Vbeta primers and 13 Jbeta primers. The repertoire was sequenced with immunoSEQ multiplex PCR; TCRdb's copy has only in-frame clones and lacks some. The table lists 180,000 or so clones, 75% of them singletons. All the people who gave samples were healthy bone marrow donors. Germline V gene data show CDR1 as SNHLY and CDR2 as FYNNEI. V trimming: 6 bases; J trimming: 5 bases; junction bases outside the gene matches: 9. This CDR3 is 14 amino acids long. The TCR sequence derives from a woman between 35 and 50 years old in good health and CMV-seropositive. The rearrangement uses TRBV2 and TRBJ1-1; TRBD1 aligns across 7 bases. The sequencing input was PBMCs. CDR3 in DNA: TGTGCCAGCAGCCTTGGGACAGTGGATACTGAAGCTTTCTTT. As protein: CASSLGTVDTEAFF.